The 26 T cell receptor gamma chains reported below all come from one sample, sequenced in a study of intestinal T cells in coeliac disease. Each case's genomic DNA was extracted from ten roughly 5-µm formalin-fixed paraffin-embedded scrolls. TRG repertoires were amplified with LymphoTrack primers from 200 ng of biopsy DNA. TCRdb ran CATT on the multiplex PCR reads. Of about 730 gamma-chain clones detected, 40% to 60% appear once; the ten largest clones hold roughly 21%. Sequencing was done on a sample of a duodenal biopsy. These receptors were collected from a human donor with celiac disease.

The gene calls are TRGV2 and TRGJP2. Germline CDR1 and CDR2: EGSNGY and YDSYNSKV. V shed 1 base, J shed 7 bases, and the junction held 18 bases outside the gene matches. This CDR3 region has 18 residues. The CDR3 sequence is CATWDGQFPGVVDWIKTF. The CDR3 DNA sequence: TGTGCCACCTGGGACGGCCAATTCCCTGGAGTAGTTGATTGGATCAAGACGTTT.

The chain joins TRGV8 to TRGJP1. CDR1 and CDR2 (germline): VENAVY, YDSYNSRV. V shed 6 bases and J 0 bases; nucleotides not matched to a gene: 13. This CDR3 comprises 17 residues. The CDR3 nucleotides read TGTGCCACCTGGATTATCCACGAATATACCACTGGTTGGTTCAAGATATTT. Protein sequence: CATWIIHEYTTGWFKIF.

V usage is TRGV3 and J usage is TRGJ1 or TRGJ2. Losses at the gene ends were 6 bases for V and 3 bases for J; bases not matched to a gene: 8. The CDR3 is 13 amino acids. The germline V gene encodes CDR1 VTNTFY and CDR2 YDVSTARD (reference sequence). The CDR3 is CATWTGFYYKKLF. As DNA, the CDR3 is TGTGCCACCTGGACAGGTTTTTATTATAAGAAACTCTTT.

This clone appeared a few times. The chain is built from TRGV9 and TRGJP1. The germline gives CDR1 GITISATS, CDR2 ISYDGTV (reference sequence). This CDR3 region has 15 residues. V shed 0 bases and J 8 bases; nucleotides not matched to a gene: 9. CDR3 bases: TGTGCCTTGTGGGAGGTGCAGTTGGGGGGTTGGTTCAAGATATTT. Protein: CALWEVQLGGWFKIF.

The V gene is TRGV9, the J gene TRGJP1. This CDR3 is 13 amino acids long. Germline V CDR1 and CDR2: GITISATS, ISYDGTV (reference sequence). The trim removed 8 bases at V and 5 bases at J, leaving 8 bases unmatched. CDR3 residues: CALSRPTGWFKIF. DNA of the CDR3: TGTGCCTTGTCCAGGCCAACTGGTTGGTTCAAGATATTT.

In the case of this clone: It is likely a read error: a sequence one base away is far more abundant. The same CDR3 can be traced to other DNA sequences in this sample. V usage is TRGV8 and J usage is TRGJP2. Germline V gene data show CDR1 as VENAVY and CDR2 as YDSYNSRV. CDR3 length: 13 amino acids. The CDR3 DNA sequence: TGTGCCACCTGGGATGTCCGTGATTGGATCAAGACGTTC. Encoded protein: CATWDVRDWIKTF.

Comment on this clone: The TCRdb protein, from a much larger clone, departs from this DNA's translation at residue 10, likely by read error; the protein shown derives from the DNA. The chain employs TRGV3 and TRGJP2. The CDR3 totals 13 residues. Germline V gene data show CDR1 as VTNTFY and CDR2 as YDVSTARD (reference sequence). The CDR3 is CATLEGSDWTKTF. For the CDR3, the DNA is TGTGCCACCTTGGAGGGTAGTGATTGGACCAAGACGTTT.

This clone was seen a single time. Additional DNA sequences in this sample encode the identical CDR3. CDR3 in DNA: TGTGCCGCCTACGATATAAGGAAACTCTTT. Protein product: CAAYDIRKLF. The chain couples TRGV4 to TRGJ1 or TRGJ2. CDR3 length: 10 residues. V dropped 12 bases and J dropped 12; count of bases not matched to a gene: 14. CDR1 is EGSTGY and CDR2 is YDSYTSSV in the germline V gene.

There are a few counts of this clone. The rearrangement joins TRGV5 to TRGJ1 or TRGJ2. V lost 0 bases to trimming and J lost 7 bases; unmatched junction nucleotides: 3. Germline CDR1 and CDR2: VINAFY and YDVSNSKD. There are 12 residues in the CDR3. This CDR3 is CATWDRAYKKLF. The CDR3 DNA sequence: TGTGCCACCTGGGACAGGGCGTATAAGAAACTCTTT.

The chain couples TRGV4 to TRGJ1 or TRGJ2. Germline CDR1 reads EGSTGY; CDR2 reads YDSYTSSV. This CDR3 comprises 13 residues. J was trimmed by 6 bases and V by 0 bases; bases with no gene match: 5. The CDR3: CATWDGSAYKKLF. The CDR3 DNA reads as TGTGCCACCTGGGATGGGTCTGCTTATAAGAAACTCTTT.

This clone was counted between two and nine times. The chain recombines TRGV2 with TRGJ1 or TRGJ2. This CDR3 spans 11 amino acids. Germline V CDR1 and CDR2: EGSNGY, YDSYNSKV. With V trimmed by 6 bases and J by 11 bases, 10 bases remained unmatched. CDR3 amino acids: CATWLPPEKLF. The CDR3 DNA sequence: TGTGCCACCTGGCTTCCCCCTGAGAAACTCTTT.

V usage is TRGV3 and J usage is TRGJ1 or TRGJ2. The germline V gene has CDR1 VTNTFY and CDR2 YDVSTARD (reference sequence). With 3 bases clipped from V and 0 bases from J, the junction kept 5 bases outside the gene matches. This CDR3 has 14 amino acids. CDR3 sequence (DNA): TGTGCCACCTGGGACCGGGGGAATTATTATAAGAAACTCTTT. It is translated as CATWDRGNYYKKLF.

The chain links TRGV8 to TRGJ1 or TRGJ2. CDR1 VENAVY and CDR2 YDSYNSRV come from the germline V gene. The CDR3 spans 13 residues. V lost 1 base to trimming and J lost 8 bases; unmatched junction nucleotides: 8. DNA for the CDR3: TGTGCCACCTGGGATAGCCCTAAAAATAAGAAACTCTTT. This gives the protein CATWDSPKNKKLF.

The chain carries TRGV10 and TRGJP1. TRGV10 qualifies as an ORF whose function is uncertain. CDR3 length: 20 residues. After removal of 8 bases from V and 0 bases from J, the junction contained 22 bases not matched to a gene. This chain's CDR3 is CAAWDFGRTVVDTTGWFKIF. The CDR3 DNA follows: TGTGCTGCGTGGGATTTTGGCCGAACTGTGGTTGATACCACTGGTTGGTTCAAGATATTT.

This clone was counted a few times. A read error likely explains why the TCRdb protein, taken from a much larger clone, differs from this DNA's translation at residue 9; the protein shown is translated from the DNA. V and J are TRGV2 and TRGJ1 or TRGJ2. This CDR3 comprises 12 residues. The V gene end was trimmed by 1 base and the J gene end by 12 bases; junction bases not matched to a gene: 9. Germline loops: CDR1 EGSNGY, CDR2 YDSYNSKV. CDR3 in DNA: TGTGCCACCTGGGACGGTGTCTCTAGGAAACTCTTT. Amino acids: CATWDGVSRKLF.

The V call is TRGV8, the J call TRGJP1. Germline CDR1 is VENAVY and CDR2 is YDSYNSRV. The V and J ends lost 9 bases and 1 base, in that order; junction bases with no gene match: 8. CDR3 length: 14 residues. DNA for the CDR3: TGTGCCACCCCGGAACTTACCACTGGTTGGTTCAAGATATTT. It specifies CATPELTTGWFKIF.

A word on this clone: A read error likely explains why the TCRdb protein, taken from a much larger clone, differs from this DNA's translation at residue 4; the protein shown is translated from the DNA. The chain uses TRGV10 and TRGJP1. TRGV10 is an open reading frame whose function is uncertain. The junction had 12 bases not matched to a gene; V was cut back by 11 bases and J by 2 bases. The CDR3 extends over 15 amino acids. CDR3 region: CAARDYETTGWFKIF. In DNA form, the CDR3 reads TGTGCTGCGCGGGATTATGAGACCACTGGTTGGTTCAAGATATTT.

This clone was seen a handful of times. The protein that TCRdb holds for this DNA derives from a much larger clone and differs from the translated DNA at residue 4, which likely indicates a read error; the protein shown here is translated from the DNA. The chain uses TRGV10 and TRGJP1. TRGV10 is an ORF for which the function is uncertain. Trimming cost V 11 bases and J 11 bases; bases outside gene matches: 9. CDR3 length: 11 amino acids. CDR3 nucleotides: TGTGCTGCGCGGGATTTGTGGTTCAAGATATTT. Translating gives CAARDLWFKIF.

The chain links TRGV4 to TRGJ1 or TRGJ2. CDR3 length: 12 residues. Trimming removed 3 bases from V and 7 bases from J; junction bases left unmatched: 6. Per germline, CDR1 EGSTGY and CDR2 YDSYTSSV. Here the CDR3 DNA reads TGTGCCACCTGGGATTTTGACTATAAGAAACTCTTT. Translation gives CATWDFDYKKLF.

The rearrangement uses TRGV10 and TRGJ1 or TRGJ2. TRGV10 is an ORF for which the function is uncertain. This CDR3 is 15 amino acids long. V shed 10 bases and J 3 bases; nucleotides not matched to a gene: 16. The CDR3 DNA reads as TGTGCTGCGTCGGGATCCCCCAAGGCTTATTATAAGAAACTCTTT. This translates into CAASGSPKAYYKKLF.

This clone was counted a few times. The rearrangement joins TRGV2 to TRGJ1 or TRGJ2. From germline, CDR1 is EGSNGY and CDR2 YDSYNSKV. After removal of 0 bases from V and 6 bases from J, the junction contained 14 bases not matched to a gene. The CDR3 extends over 16 amino acids. In nucleotides, the CDR3 is TGTGCCACCTGGGACGGGCTAATCCTTCGGTTTTATAAGAAACTCTTT. This gives the protein CATWDGLILRFYKKLF.

This clone was observed a handful of times. The protein TCRdb gives is from a much larger clone and does not agree with this DNA's translation at residue 10, likely a read error; the protein shown here comes from the DNA. V is TRGV9 and J is TRGJ1 or TRGJ2. The germline V gene has CDR1 GITISATS and CDR2 ISYDGTV (reference sequence). The CDR3 runs to 12 residues. CDR3 residues: CALWEVRYKELF. The DNA for the CDR3 is TGTGCCTTGTGGGAGGTGCGATATAAGGAACTCTTT.

Turning to this clone: TCRdb has a much larger clone's protein, which differs at residue 7 from the translation of this DNA, likely because of a read error; what is shown is the protein translated from the DNA. This sequence joins TRGV8 and TRGJP1. The V gene end was trimmed by 3 bases and the J gene end by 6 bases; junction bases not matched to a gene: 4. CDR1 and CDR2 from the germline V gene are VENAVY and YDSYNSRV. CDR3 length: 13 amino acids. The CDR3 sequence: CATWDFAGWFKIF. The DNA for the CDR3 is TGTGCCACCTGGGATTTCGCTGGTTGGTTCAAGATATTT.

By frequency in the sample, this clone is hyperexpanded. The same CDR3 arises from other DNA sequences in this sample as well. The chain couples TRGV4 to TRGJ1 or TRGJ2. The CDR3 has 12 amino acids. V trimming: 4 bases; J trimming: 3 bases; junction bases outside the gene matches: 3. Germline values: CDR1 EGSTGY, CDR2 YDSYTSSV. The CDR3 is CATWDGYYKKLF. DNA for the CDR3: TGTGCCACCTGGGACGGTTATTATAAGAAACTCTTT.

This clone was counted only a few times. Just one base apart from a much larger clone, this may be a read error. Different DNA sequences within this sample yield the same CDR3. The V gene is TRGV3, the J gene TRGJ1 or TRGJ2. Germline loops: CDR1 VTNTFY, CDR2 YDVSTARD (reference sequence). This CDR3 is built from 11 residues. The CDR3 here is CATWDPDKKLF. CDR3 DNA: TGCGCCACCTGGGACCCAGATAAGAAACTCTTT.

This chain joins TRGV2 and TRGJP2. The CDR3 runs to 15 residues. With 5 bases clipped from V and 14 bases from J, the junction kept 20 bases outside the gene matches. Germline V gene sequence: CDR1 EGSNGY, CDR2 YDSYNSKV. This chain's CDR3 is CATWGRGECIGIKTF. CDR3 sequence (DNA): TGTGCCACCTGGGGACGGGGGGAGTGTATTGGAATCAAGACGTTT.